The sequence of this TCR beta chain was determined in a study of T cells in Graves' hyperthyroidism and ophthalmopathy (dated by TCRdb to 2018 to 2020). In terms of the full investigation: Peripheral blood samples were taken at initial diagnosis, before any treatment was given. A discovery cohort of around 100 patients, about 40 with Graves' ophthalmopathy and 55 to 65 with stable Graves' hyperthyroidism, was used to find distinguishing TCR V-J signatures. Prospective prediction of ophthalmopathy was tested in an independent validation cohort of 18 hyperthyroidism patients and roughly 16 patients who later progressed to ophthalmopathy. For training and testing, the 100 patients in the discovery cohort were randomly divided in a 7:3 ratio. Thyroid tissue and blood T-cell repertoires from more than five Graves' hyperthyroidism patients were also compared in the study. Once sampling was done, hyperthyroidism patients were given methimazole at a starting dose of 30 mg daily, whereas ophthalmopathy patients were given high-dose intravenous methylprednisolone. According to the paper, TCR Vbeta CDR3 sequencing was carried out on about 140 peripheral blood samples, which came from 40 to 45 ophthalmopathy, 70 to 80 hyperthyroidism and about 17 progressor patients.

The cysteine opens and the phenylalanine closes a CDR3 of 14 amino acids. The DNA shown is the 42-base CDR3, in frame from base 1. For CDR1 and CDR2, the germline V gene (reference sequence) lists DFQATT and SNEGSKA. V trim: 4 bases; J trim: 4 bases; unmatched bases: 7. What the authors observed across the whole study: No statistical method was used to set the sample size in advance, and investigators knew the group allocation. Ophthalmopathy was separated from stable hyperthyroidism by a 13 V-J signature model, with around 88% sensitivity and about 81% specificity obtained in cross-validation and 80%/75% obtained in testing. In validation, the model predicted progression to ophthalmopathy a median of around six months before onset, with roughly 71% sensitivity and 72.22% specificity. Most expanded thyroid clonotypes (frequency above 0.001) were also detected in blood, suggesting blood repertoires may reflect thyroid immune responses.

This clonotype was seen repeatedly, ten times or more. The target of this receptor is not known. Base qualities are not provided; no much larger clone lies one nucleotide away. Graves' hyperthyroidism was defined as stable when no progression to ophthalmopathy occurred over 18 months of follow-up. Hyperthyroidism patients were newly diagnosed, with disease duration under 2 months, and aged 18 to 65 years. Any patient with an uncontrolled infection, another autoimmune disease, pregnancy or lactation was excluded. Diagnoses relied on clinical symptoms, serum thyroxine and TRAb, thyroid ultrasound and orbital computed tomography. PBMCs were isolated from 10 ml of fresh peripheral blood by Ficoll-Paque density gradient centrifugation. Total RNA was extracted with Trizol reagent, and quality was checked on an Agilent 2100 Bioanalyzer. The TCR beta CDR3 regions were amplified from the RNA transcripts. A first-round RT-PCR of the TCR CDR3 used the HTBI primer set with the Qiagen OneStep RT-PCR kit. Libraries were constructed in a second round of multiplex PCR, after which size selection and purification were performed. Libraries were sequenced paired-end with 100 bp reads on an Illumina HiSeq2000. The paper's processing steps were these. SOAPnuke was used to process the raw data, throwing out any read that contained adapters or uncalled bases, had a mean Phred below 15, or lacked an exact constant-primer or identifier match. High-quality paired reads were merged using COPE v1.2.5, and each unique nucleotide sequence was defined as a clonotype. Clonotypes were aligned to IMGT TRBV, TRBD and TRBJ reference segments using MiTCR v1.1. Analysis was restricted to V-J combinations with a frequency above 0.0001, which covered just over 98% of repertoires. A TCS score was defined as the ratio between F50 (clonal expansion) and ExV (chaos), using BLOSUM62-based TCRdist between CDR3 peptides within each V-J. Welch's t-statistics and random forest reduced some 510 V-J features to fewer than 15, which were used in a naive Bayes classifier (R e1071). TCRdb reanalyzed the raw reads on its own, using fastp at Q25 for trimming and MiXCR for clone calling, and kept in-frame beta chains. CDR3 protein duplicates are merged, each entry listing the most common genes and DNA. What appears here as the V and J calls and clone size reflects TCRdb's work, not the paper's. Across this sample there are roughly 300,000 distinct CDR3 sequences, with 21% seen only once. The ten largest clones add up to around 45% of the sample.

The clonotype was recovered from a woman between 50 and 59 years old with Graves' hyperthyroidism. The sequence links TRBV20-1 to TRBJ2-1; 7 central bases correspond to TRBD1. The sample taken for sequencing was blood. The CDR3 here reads CSANRGFSYNEQFF. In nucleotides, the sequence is TGCAGTGCTAACAGGGGCTTTTCTTACAATGAGCAGTTCTTC.